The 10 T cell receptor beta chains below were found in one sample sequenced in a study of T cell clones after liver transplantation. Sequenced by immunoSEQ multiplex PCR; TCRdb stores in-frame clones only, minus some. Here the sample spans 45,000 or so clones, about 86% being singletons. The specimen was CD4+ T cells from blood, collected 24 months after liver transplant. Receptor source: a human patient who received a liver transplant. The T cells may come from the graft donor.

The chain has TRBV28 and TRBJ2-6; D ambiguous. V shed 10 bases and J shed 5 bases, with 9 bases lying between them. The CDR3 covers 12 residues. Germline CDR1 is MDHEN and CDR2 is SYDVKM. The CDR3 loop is CATWERANVLTF. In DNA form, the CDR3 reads TGTGCCACCTGGGAACGGGCCAACGTCCTGACTTTC.

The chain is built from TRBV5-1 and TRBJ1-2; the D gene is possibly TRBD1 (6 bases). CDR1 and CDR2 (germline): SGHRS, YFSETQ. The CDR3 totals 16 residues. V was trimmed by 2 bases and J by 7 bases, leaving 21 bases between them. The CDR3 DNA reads TGCGCCAGCAGCTTCGGGACTACAACGAGAGGGGGTGGCTACACCTTC. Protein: CASSFGTTTRGGGYTF.

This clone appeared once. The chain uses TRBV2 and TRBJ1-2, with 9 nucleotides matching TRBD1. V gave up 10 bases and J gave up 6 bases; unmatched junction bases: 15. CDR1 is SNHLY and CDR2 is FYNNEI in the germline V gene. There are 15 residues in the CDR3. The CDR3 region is CATNRDRALLDGYTF. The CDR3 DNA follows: TGTGCCACAAACCGGGACAGGGCCCTTTTGGATGGCTACACCTTC.

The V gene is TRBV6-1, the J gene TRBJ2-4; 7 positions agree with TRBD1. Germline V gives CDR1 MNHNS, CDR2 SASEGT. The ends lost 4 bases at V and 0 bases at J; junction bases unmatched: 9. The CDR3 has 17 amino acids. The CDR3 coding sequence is TGTGCCAGCAGTGCCTCCGGGACAGCCCTAGCCAAAAACATTCAGTACTTC. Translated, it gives CASSASGTALAKNIQYF.

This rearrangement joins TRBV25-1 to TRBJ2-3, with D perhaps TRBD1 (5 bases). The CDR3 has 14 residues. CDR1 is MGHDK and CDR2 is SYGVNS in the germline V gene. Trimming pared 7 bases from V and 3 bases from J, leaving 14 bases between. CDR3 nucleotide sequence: TGTGCCAGCAATAAAAGGCAGGGTACAGATACGCAGTATTTT. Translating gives CASNKRQGTDTQYF.

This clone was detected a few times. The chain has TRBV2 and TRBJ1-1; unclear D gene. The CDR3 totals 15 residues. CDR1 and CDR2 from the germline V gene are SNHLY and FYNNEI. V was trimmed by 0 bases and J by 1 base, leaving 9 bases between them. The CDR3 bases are TGTGCCAGCAGTGAAGCGCTGCGACAGAACACTGAAGCTTTCTTT. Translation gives CASSEALRQNTEAFF.

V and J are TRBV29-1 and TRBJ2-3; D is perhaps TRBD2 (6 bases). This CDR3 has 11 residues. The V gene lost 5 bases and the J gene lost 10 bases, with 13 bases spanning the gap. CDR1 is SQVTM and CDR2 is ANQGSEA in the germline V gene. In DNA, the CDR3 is TGCAGCGTTAAAACCTCGGGGGCGCAGTATTTT. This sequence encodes CSVKTSGAQYF.

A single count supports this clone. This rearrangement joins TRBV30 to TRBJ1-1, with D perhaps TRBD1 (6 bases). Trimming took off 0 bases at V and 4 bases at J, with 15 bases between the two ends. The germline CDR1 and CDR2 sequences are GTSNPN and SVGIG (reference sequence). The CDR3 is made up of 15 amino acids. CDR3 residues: CAWSVGPGASTEAFF. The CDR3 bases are TGTGCCTGGAGTGTAGGGCCAGGGGCGAGCACTGAAGCTTTCTTT. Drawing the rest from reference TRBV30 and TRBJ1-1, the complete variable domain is SQTIHQWPATLVQPVGSPLSLECTVEGTSNPNLYWYRQAAGRGLQLLFYSVGIGQISSEVPQNLSASRPQDRQFILSSKKLLLSDSGFYLCAWSVGPGASTEAFFGQGTRLTVV.

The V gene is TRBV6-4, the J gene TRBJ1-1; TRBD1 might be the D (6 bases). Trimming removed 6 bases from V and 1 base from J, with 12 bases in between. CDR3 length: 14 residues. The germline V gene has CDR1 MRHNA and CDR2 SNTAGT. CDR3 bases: TGTGCCAGCAGGCGCGACAGGACGAACACTGAAGCTTTCTTT. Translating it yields CASRRDRTNTEAFF.

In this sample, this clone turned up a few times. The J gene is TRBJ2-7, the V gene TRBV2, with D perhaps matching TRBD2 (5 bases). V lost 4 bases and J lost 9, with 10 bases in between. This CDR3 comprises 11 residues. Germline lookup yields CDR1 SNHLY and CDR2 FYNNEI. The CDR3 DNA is TGTGCCAGCAGTGTCGGGGAGAGGCAGTACTTC. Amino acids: CASSVGERQYF. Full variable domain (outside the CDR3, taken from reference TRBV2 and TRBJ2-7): EPEVTQTPSHQVTQMGQEVILRCVPISNHLYFYWYRQILGQKVEFLVSFYNNEISEKSEIFDDQFSVERPDGSNFTLKIRSTKLEDSAMYFCASSVGERQYFGPGTRLTVT.